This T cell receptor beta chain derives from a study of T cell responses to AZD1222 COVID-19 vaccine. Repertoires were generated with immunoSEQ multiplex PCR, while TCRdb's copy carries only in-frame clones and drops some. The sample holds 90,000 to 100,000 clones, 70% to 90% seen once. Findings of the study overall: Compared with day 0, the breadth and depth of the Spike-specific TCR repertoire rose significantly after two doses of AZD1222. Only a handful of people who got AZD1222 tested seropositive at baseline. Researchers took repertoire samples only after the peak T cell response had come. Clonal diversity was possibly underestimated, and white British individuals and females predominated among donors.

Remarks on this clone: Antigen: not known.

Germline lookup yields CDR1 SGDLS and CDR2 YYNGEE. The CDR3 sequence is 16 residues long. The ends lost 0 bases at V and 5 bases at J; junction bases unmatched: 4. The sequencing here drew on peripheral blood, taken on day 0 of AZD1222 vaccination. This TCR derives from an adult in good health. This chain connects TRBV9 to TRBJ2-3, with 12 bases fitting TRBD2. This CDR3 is CASSVAPGLAGDTQYF. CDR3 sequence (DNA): TGTGCCAGCAGCGTAGCGCCGGGACTAGCGGGAGATACGCAGTATTTT.